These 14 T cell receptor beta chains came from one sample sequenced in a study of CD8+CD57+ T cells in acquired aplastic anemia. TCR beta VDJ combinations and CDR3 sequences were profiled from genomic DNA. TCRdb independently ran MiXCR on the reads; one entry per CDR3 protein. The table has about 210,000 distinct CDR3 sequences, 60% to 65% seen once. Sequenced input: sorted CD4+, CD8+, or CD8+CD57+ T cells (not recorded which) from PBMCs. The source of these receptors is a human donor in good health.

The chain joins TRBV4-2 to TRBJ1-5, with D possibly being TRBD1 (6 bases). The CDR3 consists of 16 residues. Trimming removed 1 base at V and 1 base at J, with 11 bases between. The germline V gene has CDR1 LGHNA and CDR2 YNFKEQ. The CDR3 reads CASSQAGDKSNQPQHF. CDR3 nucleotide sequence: TGTGCCAGCAGCCAAGCTGGGGACAAGAGCAATCAGCCCCAGCATTTT.

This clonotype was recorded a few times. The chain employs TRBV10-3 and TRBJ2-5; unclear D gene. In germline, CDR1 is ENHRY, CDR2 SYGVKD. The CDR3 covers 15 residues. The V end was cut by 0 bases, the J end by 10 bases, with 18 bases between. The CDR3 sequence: CAISESGLPGWDQYF. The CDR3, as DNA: TGTGCCATCAGTGAGTCAGGTCTACCAGGTTGGGACCAGTACTTC.

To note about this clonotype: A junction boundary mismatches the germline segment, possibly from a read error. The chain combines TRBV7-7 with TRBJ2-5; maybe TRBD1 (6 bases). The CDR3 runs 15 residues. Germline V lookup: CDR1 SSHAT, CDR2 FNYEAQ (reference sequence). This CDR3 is CASSLDPGAQETQYF. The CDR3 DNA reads TGTGCCAGCAGCTTAGATCCAGGGGCGCAAGAGACTCAGTACTTC. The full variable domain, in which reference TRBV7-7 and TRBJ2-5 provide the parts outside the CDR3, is GAGVSQSPRYKVTKRGQDVTLRCDPISSHATLYWYQQALGQGPEFLTYFNYEAQPDKSGLPSDRFSAERPEGSISTLTIQRTEQRDSAMYRCASSLDPGAQETQYFGPGTRLLVL.

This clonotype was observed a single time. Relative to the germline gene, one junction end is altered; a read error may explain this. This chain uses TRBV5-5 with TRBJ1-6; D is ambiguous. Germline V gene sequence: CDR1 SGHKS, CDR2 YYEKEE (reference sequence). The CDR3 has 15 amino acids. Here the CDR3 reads CASSLNSHIGSPLRF. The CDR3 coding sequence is TGTGCCAGCAGCCTAAACAGCCACATTGGTTCACCCCTCCGCTTT.

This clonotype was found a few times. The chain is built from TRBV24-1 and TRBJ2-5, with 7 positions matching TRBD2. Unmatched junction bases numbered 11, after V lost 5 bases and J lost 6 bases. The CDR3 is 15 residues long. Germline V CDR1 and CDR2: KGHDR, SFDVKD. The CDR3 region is CATSATREAGKTQYF. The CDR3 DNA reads TGTGCCACCAGTGCTACTCGGGAGGCCGGGAAGACCCAGTACTTC.

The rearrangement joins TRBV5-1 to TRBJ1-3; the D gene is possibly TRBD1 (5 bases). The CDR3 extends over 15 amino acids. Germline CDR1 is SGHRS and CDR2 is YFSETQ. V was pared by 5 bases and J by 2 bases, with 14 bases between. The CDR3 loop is CASSRGDLPGNTIYF. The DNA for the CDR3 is TGCGCCAGCAGTCGAGGGGATCTCCCTGGAAACACCATATATTTT. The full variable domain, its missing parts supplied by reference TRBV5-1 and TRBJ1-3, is KAGVTQTPRYLIKTRGQQVTLSCSPISGHRSVSWYQQTPGQGLQFLFEYFSETQRNKGNFPGRFSGRQFSNSRSEMNVSTLELGDSALYLCASSRGDLPGNTIYFGEGSWLTVV.

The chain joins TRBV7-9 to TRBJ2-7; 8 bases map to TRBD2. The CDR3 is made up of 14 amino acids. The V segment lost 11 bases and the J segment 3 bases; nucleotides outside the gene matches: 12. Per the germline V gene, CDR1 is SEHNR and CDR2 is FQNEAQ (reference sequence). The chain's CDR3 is CAGGPRLANYEQYF. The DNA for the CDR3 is TGTGCCGGGGGCCCACGACTAGCGAACTACGAGCAGTACTTC.

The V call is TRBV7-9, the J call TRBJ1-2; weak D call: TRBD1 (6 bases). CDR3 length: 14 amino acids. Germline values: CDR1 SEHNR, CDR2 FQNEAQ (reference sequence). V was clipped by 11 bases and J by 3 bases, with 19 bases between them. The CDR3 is CARSVPGADYGYTF. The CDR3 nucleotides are TGTGCCCGGAGTGTACCAGGGGCTGACTATGGCTACACCTTC.

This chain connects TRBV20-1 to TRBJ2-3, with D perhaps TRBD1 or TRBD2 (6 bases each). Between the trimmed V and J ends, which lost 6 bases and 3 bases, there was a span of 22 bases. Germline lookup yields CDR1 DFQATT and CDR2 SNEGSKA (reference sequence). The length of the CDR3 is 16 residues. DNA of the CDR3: TGCAGTGCCAGGGCGGGACATCCGTTGGGTACAGATACGCAGTATTTT. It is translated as CSARAGHPLGTDTQYF.

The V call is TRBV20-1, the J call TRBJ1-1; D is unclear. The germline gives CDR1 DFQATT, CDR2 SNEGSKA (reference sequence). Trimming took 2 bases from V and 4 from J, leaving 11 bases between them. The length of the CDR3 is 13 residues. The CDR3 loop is CSARSGVGTEAFF. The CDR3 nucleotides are TGCAGTGCTAGATCTGGGGTCGGCACTGAAGCTTTCTTT.

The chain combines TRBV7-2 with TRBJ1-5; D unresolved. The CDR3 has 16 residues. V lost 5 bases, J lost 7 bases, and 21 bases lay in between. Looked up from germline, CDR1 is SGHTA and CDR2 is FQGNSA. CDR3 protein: CASSHDRAGEGQPQHF. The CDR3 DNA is TGTGCCAGCAGCCACGACCGGGCGGGAGAGGGACAGCCCCAGCATTTT.

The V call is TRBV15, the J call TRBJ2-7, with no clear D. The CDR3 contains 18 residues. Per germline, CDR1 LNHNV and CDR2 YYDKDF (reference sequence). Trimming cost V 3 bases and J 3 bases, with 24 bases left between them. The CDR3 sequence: CATSRVGPTGVIFYEQYF. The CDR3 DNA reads TGTGCCACCAGCAGGGTAGGACCGACTGGGGTCATTTTCTACGAGCAGTACTTC.

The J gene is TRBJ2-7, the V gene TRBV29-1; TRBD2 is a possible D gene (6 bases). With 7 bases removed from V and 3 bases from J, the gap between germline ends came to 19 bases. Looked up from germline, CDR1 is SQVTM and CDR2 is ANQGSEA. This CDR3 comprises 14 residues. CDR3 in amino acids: CSELGRGPLYEQYF. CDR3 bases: TGCAGCGAGCTTGGGCGGGGACCCCTCTACGAGCAGTACTTC.

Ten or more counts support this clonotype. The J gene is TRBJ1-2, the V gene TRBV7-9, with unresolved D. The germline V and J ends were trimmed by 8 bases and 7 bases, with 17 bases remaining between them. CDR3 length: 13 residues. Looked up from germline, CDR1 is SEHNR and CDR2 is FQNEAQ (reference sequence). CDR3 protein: CASGRAVRGGYTF. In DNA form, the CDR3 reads TGTGCCAGCGGCCGGGCGGTTCGGGGTGGCTACACCTTC.